The 6 T cell receptor beta chains reported below all come from one sample, sequenced in a study of cytomegalovirus exposure and HLA in healthy donors. Measured with immunoSEQ multiplex PCR; TCRdb has only the in-frame clones, and not every one. This sample has tens of thousands of clones; about 95% occur once, and the top ten carry approximately 2.5%. The sample comprised PBMCs. These receptors were collected from a man between 18 and 35 years old in good health and CMV-seronegative.

CDR3 in DNA: TGTGCCAGCAGCCAGACAGGTCTAGCCAAAAACATTCAGTACTTC. Residues: CASSQTGLAKNIQYF. This sequence joins TRBV5-4 and TRBJ2-4; maybe TRBD1 (6 bases). Germline CDR1 is SGHNT and CDR2 is YYREEE (reference sequence). This CDR3 is built from 15 residues. V lost 4 bases, J lost 0 bases, and 11 bases lay in between.

CDR3 DNA: TGTGCCAGCAGCTTAGAGCCTAGCGGAAGGTACAATGAGCAGTTCTTC. Its translation: CASSLEPSGRYNEQFF. The V and J genes are TRBV7-9 and TRBJ2-1, with 7 bases lining up with TRBD2. CDR1 and CDR2 (germline): SEHNR, FQNEAQ (reference sequence). The CDR3 is 16 residues long. The V gene end was trimmed by 1 base and the J gene end by 4 bases; junction bases not matched to a gene: 7.

This clone was recorded a few times. The chain uses TRBV12-5 and TRBJ1-2; D is possibly TRBD1 (6 bases). Germline-derived CDR1 and CDR2 are LGHNT and FRNRAP. The CDR3 spans 13 residues. V shed 6 bases and J shed 4 bases, with 12 bases lying between them. The CDR3 nucleotides read TGTGCTAGTGGAACAGGGTTAGCCTATGGCTACACCTTC. As protein: CASGTGLAYGYTF.

This chain joins TRBV7-2 and TRBJ2-3, with D unclear. V was clipped by 1 base and J by 3 bases, with 11 bases between them. Germline assignment: CDR1 SGHTA and CDR2 FQGNSA. The CDR3 has 15 residues. In DNA, the CDR3 is TGTGCCAGCAGCTTAGGGCAGGTCGTGACAGATACGCAGTATTTT. Its translation is CASSLGQVVTDTQYF.

Written as DNA, the CDR3 is TGTGCCTGGGGGGATAGCGGGAGCATTGATACGCAGTATTTT. Its protein is CAWGDSGSIDTQYF. The genes are TRBV30 and TRBJ2-3, with TRBD2 matching over 9 bases. V was clipped by 5 bases and J by 6 bases; unmatched bases: 9. The CDR3 sequence is 14 residues long. Germline assignment: CDR1 GTSNPN and CDR2 SVGIG (reference sequence). The full variable domain, rest sourced from reference TRBV30 and TRBJ2-3, is SQTIHQWPATLVQPVGSPLSLECTVEGTSNPNLYWYRQAAGRGLQLLFYSVGIGQISSEVPQNLSASRPQDRQFILSSKKLLLSDSGFYLCAWGDSGSIDTQYFGPGTRLTVL.

The V call is TRBV27, the J call TRBJ2-7; D is unclear. The germline V gene has CDR1 MNHEY and CDR2 SMNVEV (reference sequence). With 5 bases removed from V and 6 bases from J, the gap between germline ends came to 17 bases. This CDR3 region has 14 residues. The CDR3 sequence: CASSPQPSVGEQYF. The CDR3 DNA reads TGTGCCAGCAGTCCCCAACCCTCGGTCGGCGAGCAGTACTTC.